This T cell receptor (beta chain) stems from a study of shared clonotypes between healthy human individuals. The method was immunoSEQ multiplex PCR; TCRdb's version includes in-frame clones alone and lacks a portion of them. The repertoire consists of 600,000 or so clones, with 95% to 98% occurring once and the leading ten covering 0.3%. The study, taken as a whole, reports: When naive CD4 clonotypes were compared across a few donors, approximately 4.9% were shared. Specimens sampled were limited to blood, with tissue repertoires likely differing.

Regarding this clone: The antigen is unknown.

The naive CD8 fraction comprised CD45RO-negative cells positively selected for CCR7 and excluded terminally differentiated effector memory CD45RA+ cells. Donors comprised only Caucasian adults living in Nashville, Tennessee. The CDR3 extends over 14 amino acids. V was trimmed by 3 bases and J by 4 bases, leaving 12 bases between them. Germline loops: CDR1 MNHEY, CDR2 SMNVEV (reference sequence). The TCR was taken from a man younger than 45 in good health. Source material: naive CD8+ T cells sorted from blood. V and J are TRBV27 and TRBJ2-5, with unresolved D. For the CDR3, the DNA is TGTGCCAGCAGTTTCGGTTCGTTTCTAGAGACCCAGTACTTC. It codes for CASSFGSFLETQYF.